This T cell receptor (beta chain) comes out of a study of HIV-infected patients and healthy controls. TCRdb reprocessed the 5' RACE reads with MiXCR, giving one entry per CDR3 protein. Here the sample spans around 67,000 distinct CDR3 sequences, about 16% being singletons. CDR3 size: 15 residues. V lost 6 bases, J lost 8 bases, and 10 bases stayed unmatched. The germline gives CDR1 MDHEN, CDR2 SYDVKM. The clonotype comes from a human donor in good health. Sequencing was done on a sample of CD4+ T cells from blood. The chain combines TRBV28 with TRBJ1-2; 12 bases fit TRBD1. CDR3 bases: TGTGCCAGCAGACCCCCCGGGACAGGGGGCAGGGGCTACACCTTC. Its protein is CASRPPGTGGRGYTF.